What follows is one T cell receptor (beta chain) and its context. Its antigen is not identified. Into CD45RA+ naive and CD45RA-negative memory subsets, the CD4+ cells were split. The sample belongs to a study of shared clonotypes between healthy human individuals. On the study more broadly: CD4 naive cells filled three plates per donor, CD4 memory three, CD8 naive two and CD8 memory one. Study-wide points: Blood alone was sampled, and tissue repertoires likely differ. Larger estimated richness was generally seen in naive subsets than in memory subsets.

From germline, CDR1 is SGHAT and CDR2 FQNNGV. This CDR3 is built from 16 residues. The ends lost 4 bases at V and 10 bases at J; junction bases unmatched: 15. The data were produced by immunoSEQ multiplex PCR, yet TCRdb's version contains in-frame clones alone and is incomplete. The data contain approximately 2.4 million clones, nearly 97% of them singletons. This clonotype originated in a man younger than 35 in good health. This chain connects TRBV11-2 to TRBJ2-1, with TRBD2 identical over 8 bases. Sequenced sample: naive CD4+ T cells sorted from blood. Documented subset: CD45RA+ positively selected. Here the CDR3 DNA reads TGTGCCAGCAGCTCGTATCTGCTTAGGAGCGGGGGCGAGCAGTTCTTC. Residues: CASSSYLLRSGGEQFF.